Listed below are T cell receptor beta chains from one sample, sequenced in a study of blood T cell repertoires in COVID-19. Only in-frame clones appear in the TCRdb table, and some are missing; sequencing was by immunoSEQ multiplex PCR. Of about 290,000 clones listed, about 90% are singletons. Sequencing was done on a sample of peripheral blood. The receptors stem from a woman in her 30s with COVID-19, enrolled during active disease. CDR3s include the opening cysteine and the closing phenylalanine or tryptophan. The D gene is left open where the match is weak. Rows may omit the clone size; those that give it use once, few, many or a size class.

>.|.|TRBJ2-7|TRBV27
TGTGCCAGCAGTTTTAGCGAAGCTTACGAGCAGTACTTC
CASSFSEAYEQYF
>TRBD2|.|TRBJ2-7|TRBV4-2
TGTGCCAGCAGCCAAGGCCCCGGGACTAGCTCCTACGAGCAGTACTTC
CASSQGPGTSSYEQYF
>.|.|TRBJ2-2|TRBV11-2
TGTGCCAGCAGCAAAAGGAGAGACACCGGGGAGCTGTTTTTT
CASSKRRDTGELFF
>TRBD1|.|TRBJ1-5|TRBV19
TGTGCCAGTAGTATCCTCCAGGGGGCTAGCAATCAGCCCCAGCATTTT
CASSILQGASNQPQHF
>.|.|TRBJ2-7|TRBV4-2
TGTGCCAGCAGCCAGGGGCAGGGGAATGTTTACGAGCAGTACTTC
CASSQGQGNVYEQYF
>TRBD2|.|TRBJ2-5|TRBV27
TGTGCCAGCAGTTCGGGACTAGCGGGGGGTGGAGAGACCCAGTACTTC
CASSSGLAGGGETQYF
>TRBD2|.|TRBJ2-5|TRBV7-2
TGTGCCAGCAGCTTGGCGGGAGCGGAGACCCAGTACTTC
CASSLAGAETQYF
>.|.|TRBJ2-7|TRBV5-1
TGCGCCAGCAGCTTGGCTGTTTCCTACGAGCAGTACTTC
CASSLAVSYEQYF
>TRBD1|.|TRBJ1-2|TRBV18
TGTGCCAGCTCACCCGGGACAGGGGGTAGCGGCTACACCTTC
CASSPGTGGSGYTF
>TRBD1|.|TRBJ2-5|TRBV10-3
TGTGCCATCTCGCTCGAAAAACAGGGGATTTACCAAGAGACCCAGTACTTC
CAISLEKQGIYQETQYF
>TRBD2|.|TRBJ2-2|TRBV11-3
TGTGCCAGCAGCTTAGACCCCTGGGAAGCGGGGGCGAAGAAGGAGCTGTTTTTT
CASSLDPWEAGAKKELFF
>.|.|TRBJ1-2|TRBV15
TGTGCCACCAGCAGTTCCCTCCCCCTTACAGGCAACCCCTATGGCTACACCTTC
CATSSSLPLTGNPYGYTF
>.|.|TRBJ2-2|TRBV24-1
TGTGCCACCGCCGACTTCTTGGCAAACACCGGGGAGCTGTTTTTT
CATADFLANTGELFF
>.|.|TRBJ1-6|TRBV5-8
TGTGCCAGCAGCTTACAGGAAACACCCCTCCACTTT
CASSLQETPLHF
>.|once|TRBJ1-2|TRBV5-1
TGCGCCAGCAGCTTGTCTAAAGGGGCTAACTATGGCTACACCTTC
CASSLSKGANYGYTF
>.|few|TRBJ1-1|TRBV7-9
TGTGCCAGCAGTAAGACAGACGGGGGGCAAGCTTTCTTT
CASSKTDGGQAFF
>.|.|TRBJ2-3|TRBV6-4
TGTGCCAGCAGGACTGCAGTAAGCACAGATACGCAGTATTTT
CASRTAVSTDTQYF
>.|.|TRBJ2-2|TRBV6-5
TGTGCCAGCAGGTCGGGACAGAACACCGGGGAGCTGTTTTTT
CASRSGQNTGELFF
>TRBD1|.|TRBJ1-1|TRBV5-1
TGCGCCAGCAGCTTGACAGGGGGCCACAGTTACACTGAAGCTTTCTTT
CASSLTGGHSYTEAFF
>.|few|TRBJ2-7|TRBV10-1
TGCGCCAGCAGTGAGGCCCTATGGAGCGACCGGTACTTC
CASSEALWSDRYF
>.|.|TRBJ1-1|TRBV27
TGTGCCAGCAGTTTACGGGGGGCCTACACTGAAGCTTTCTTT
CASSLRGAYTEAFF
>.|.|TRBJ1-1|TRBV10-1
TGCGCCAGCAGCCAGGGCTTTAAAGCTTTCTTT
CASSQGFKAFF
>.|.|TRBJ1-5|TRBV5-6
TGTGCCAGCAGCTTGTCTTATAGCAATCAGCCCCAGCATTTT
CASSLSYSNQPQHF
>TRBD1|.|TRBJ1-1|TRBV5-1
TGCGCCAGCAGCCGCCGGACAGGGGAGAACACTGAAGCTTTCTTT
CASSRRTGENTEAFF